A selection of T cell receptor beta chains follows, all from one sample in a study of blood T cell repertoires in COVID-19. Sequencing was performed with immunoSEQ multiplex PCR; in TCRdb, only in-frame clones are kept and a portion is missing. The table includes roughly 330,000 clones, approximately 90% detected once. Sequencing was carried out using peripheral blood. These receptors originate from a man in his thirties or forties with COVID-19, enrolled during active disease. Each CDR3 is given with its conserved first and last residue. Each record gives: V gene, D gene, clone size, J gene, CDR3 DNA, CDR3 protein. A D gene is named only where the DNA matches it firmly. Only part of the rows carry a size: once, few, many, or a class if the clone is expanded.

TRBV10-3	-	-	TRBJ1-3	TGTGCCTCACAGGCCAATGGAAACACCATATATTTT	CASQANGNTIYF
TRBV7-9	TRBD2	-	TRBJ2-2	TGTGCCAGCAGCTTAATACGGTTGAGGCTAGCGGGAGCCCACGGGGAGCTGTTTTTT	CASSLIRLRLAGAHGELFF
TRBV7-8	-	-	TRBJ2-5	TGTGCCAGCAGCCGGGACTTGCAAGAGACCCAGTACTTC	CASSRDLQETQYF
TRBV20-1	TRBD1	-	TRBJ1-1	TGCAGTGCTAGTAATAGACAGGGGCTTACTGAAGCTTTCTTT	CSASNRQGLTEAFF
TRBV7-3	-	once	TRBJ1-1	TGTGCCAGCAGCCCCGGTTGGAACACTGAAGCTTTCTTT	CASSPGWNTEAFF
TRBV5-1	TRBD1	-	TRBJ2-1	TGCGCCAGCAGTTCCGCGGGACAGGGTATCGGTGAGCAGTTCTTC	CASSSAGQGIGEQFF
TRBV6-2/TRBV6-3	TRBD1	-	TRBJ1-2	TGTGCCAGCAGTAGGAGGGACAGGCTGGAGGTCTATGGCTACACCTTC	CASSRRDRLEVYGYTF
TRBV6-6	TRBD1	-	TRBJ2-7	TGTGCCAGCAGTTACACAGGGGGCGTGAGCTACGAGCAGTACTTC	CASSYTGGVSYEQYF
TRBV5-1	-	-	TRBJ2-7	TGCGCCAGCAAATCTAGCGAAAGCTCCTACGAGCAGTACTTC	CASKSSESSYEQYF
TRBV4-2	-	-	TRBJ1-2	TGTGCCAGCAGCCCGGGGTTTTGGGTTAACTATGGCTACACCTTC	CASSPGFWVNYGYTF
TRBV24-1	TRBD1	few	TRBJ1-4	TGTGCCACAACCTCAATTGGGGACAGGGACGAAAAACTGTTTTTT	CATTSIGDRDEKLFF
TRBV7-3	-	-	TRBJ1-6	TGTGCCAGCAGCTTATTGGGCCGGGAGTCATATAATTCACCCCTCCACTTT	CASSLLGRESYNSPLHF
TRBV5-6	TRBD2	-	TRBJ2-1	TGTGCCAGCAGCTACAACCCGGGACTAGCGAACAACAATGAGCAGTTCTTC	CASSYNPGLANNNEQFF
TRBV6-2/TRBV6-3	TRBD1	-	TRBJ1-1	TGTGCCAGCAGTTACGACGACAGGGGATGGGACACTGAAGCTTTCTTT	CASSYDDRGWDTEAFF
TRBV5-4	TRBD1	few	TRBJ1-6	TGTGCCAGCAGCTTTGACAGGGATAATTCACCCCTCCACTTT	CASSFDRDNSPLHF
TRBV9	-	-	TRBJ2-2	TGTGCCAGCAGCGTATCGCCAGGGGTCACCGGGGAGCTGTTTTTT	CASSVSPGVTGELFF
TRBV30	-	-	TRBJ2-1	TGTGCCTGGAGTGTACAGGGTTTCCGTGAGCAGTTCTTC	CAWSVQGFREQFF
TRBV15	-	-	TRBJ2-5	TGTGCCACCAGCAGAGAAGGCGGGAACCTGGGGGGGACCCAGTACTTC	CATSREGGNLGGTQYF
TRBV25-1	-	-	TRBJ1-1	TGTGCCAGCACAGGGGTAGGCACTGAAGCTTTCTTT	CASTGVGTEAFF
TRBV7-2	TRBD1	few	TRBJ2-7	TGTGCCAGCAGCTTAGGTTTGGGGGGACAGGGCTACGAGCAGTACTTC	CASSLGLGGQGYEQYF